This TCR beta chain is drawn from a study of T cells after yellow fever vaccination. Germline assignment: CDR1 SGHTA and CDR2 FQGTGA. The V gene lost 2 bases and the J gene lost 2 bases, with 14 bases spanning the gap. This CDR3 spans 16 amino acids. Study outcomes and limitations: A large majority of primary-vaccination clones showed up again after the booster (around 95% CD4, 75% to 90% CD8).

Note on this clonotype: The target antigen is unknown.

In TCRdb, the 5' RACE reads were re-called with MiXCR into one record per CDR3 protein. The sample shows 300,000 or so distinct CDR3 sequences, around 6.8% of them seen only once. The sequenced sample was PBMCs, obtained about 41 days after the first yellow fever vaccination. This rearrangement joins TRBV7-3 to TRBJ2-3, with D unresolved. This clonotype was sampled from a man between 18 and 35 years old who received the YFV17D yellow fever vaccine. This chain's CDR3 is CASSLLGGTYTDTQYF. The CDR3 nucleotides are TGTGCCAGCAGCTTACTGGGCGGAACGTACACAGATACGCAGTATTTT.